The 22 T cell receptor beta chains below come from one sample, sequenced in a study of brain T cells in children with intractable seizures. Assay: immunoSEQ multiplex PCR; the TCRdb copy retains only in-frame clones and omits some. The data contain 60,000 to 85,000 clones, 90% to 95% of them singletons. Specimen: peripheral blood, collected at surgery. The receptors stem from a boy in the first two years of life with tuberous sclerosis and intractable seizures.

The chain couples TRBV28 to TRBJ1-2, with a tentative D call TRBD1 (5 bases). Trimming took 7 bases from V and 4 from J, leaving 19 bases between them. The germline V gene encodes CDR1 MDHEN and CDR2 SYDVKM. This CDR3 comprises 15 residues. CDR3 in amino acids: CASTPGDYKIYGYTF. The CDR3 nucleotides are TGTGCCAGCACCCCTGGGGACTATAAGATCTATGGCTACACCTTC.

This clone has a single count. The CDR3 coding sequence is TGTGCCACCAGCACCCGACTAGCGGGATGGGCAACAGATACGCAGTATTTT. Amino acids: CATSTRLAGWATDTQYF. The V and J genes are TRBV15 and TRBJ2-3, with 11 bases matching TRBD2. The length of the CDR3 is 17 residues. Trimming cost V 4 bases and J 3 bases; bases outside gene matches: 9. Germline V gives CDR1 LNHNV, CDR2 YYDKDF (reference sequence).

This chain joins TRBV21-1 and TRBJ2-5; TRBD2, the table's D call, lacks a check against the DNA. TRBV21-1 counts as a pseudogene. The CDR3 totals 17 residues. Here the CDR3 DNA reads TGTGCCAGCAGCGTTGGGACTAGCGGGAGTATGAGCGAGACCCAGTACTTC. Translation gives CASSVGTSGSMSETQYF.

The gene calls are TRBV4-2 and TRBJ1-2, with unresolved D. CDR3 length equals 16 residues. Germline V gene lookup returns CDR1 LGHNA and CDR2 YNFKEQ. Deletions cut 0 bases from V and 0 bases from J, with 11 bases between. Here the CDR3 reads CASSQEAAPANYGYTF. The CDR3 DNA reads TGTGCCAGCAGCCAAGAAGCCGCCCCTGCTAACTATGGCTACACCTTC.

In its sample, this clone was seen once. V gene TRBV25-1 combines with J gene TRBJ2-1; D is unresolved. The V gene lost 1 base and the J gene lost 5 bases, with 9 bases spanning the gap. CDR3 length: 14 residues. The germline CDR1 and CDR2 sequences are MGHDK and SYGVNS. The DNA for the CDR3 is TGTGCCAGCAGTGAATTTAGGACGGACAATGAGCAGTTCTTC. Translated, it gives CASSEFRTDNEQFF.

V and J are TRBV7-3 and TRBJ2-5; 12 bases are a match to TRBD2. CDR1 SGHTA and CDR2 FQGTGA come from the germline V gene. The trim removed 5 bases at V and 5 bases at J, leaving 6 bases unmatched. The CDR3 totals 15 residues. In DNA form, the CDR3 reads TGTGCCAGCAGCCGGACTAGCGGGGACGGGGAGACCCAGTACTTC. Protein sequence: CASSRTSGDGETQYF. The complete variable domain, with remaining parts taken from reference TRBV7-3 and TRBJ2-5, reads GAGVSQTPSNKVTEKGKYVELRCDPISGHTALYWYRQSLGQGPEFLIYFQGTGAADDSGLPNDRFFAVRPEGSVSTLKIQRTERGDSAVYLCASSRTSGDGETQYFGPGTRLLVL.

The chain employs TRBV6-5 and TRBJ2-1; a possible D gene is TRBD1 (6 bases). In germline, CDR1 is MNHEY, CDR2 SVGAGI. Trimming cost V 0 bases and J 3 bases, with 6 bases left between them. The CDR3 has 14 amino acids. The CDR3 bases are TGTGCCAGCAGTTACTCAGGGGGCTACAATGAGCAGTTCTTC. Translating gives CASSYSGGYNEQFF.

This sequence joins TRBV7-9 and TRBJ1-1, with unresolved D. Between the trimmed V and J ends, which lost 1 base and 4 bases, there was a span of 7 bases. Germline V gene data show CDR1 as SEHNR and CDR2 as FQNEAQ (reference sequence). This CDR3 has 13 amino acids. The CDR3 DNA follows: TGTGCCAGCAGCTTAGTGGAGAGCACTGAAGCTTTCTTT. Translating it yields CASSLVESTEAFF.

The chain combines TRBV30 with TRBJ2-7; TRBD1 agrees at 8 bases. The CDR3 runs 13 residues. Trimming at V came to 2 bases and at J to 2 bases, leaving 2 bases not matched to a gene. Germline V gene lookup returns CDR1 GTSNPN and CDR2 SVGIG (reference sequence). CDR3 in amino acids: CAWSRDRTYEQYF. DNA of the CDR3: TGTGCCTGGAGTCGGGACAGGACCTACGAGCAGTACTTC.

The chain recombines TRBV6-5 with TRBJ1-3, with D perhaps TRBD1 (5 bases). This CDR3 spans 12 amino acids. Looked up from germline, CDR1 is MNHEY and CDR2 is SVGAGI. The V and J ends lost 7 bases and 1 base respectively, with 5 bases between them. CDR3 in DNA: TGTGCCAGCACAGGGTCTGGAAACACCATATATTTT. Its translation: CASTGSGNTIYF.

The CDR3 is CASSPDTRKGYGYTF. The CDR3 region has the DNA TGTGCCAGTAGTCCAGACACCCGAAAGGGCTATGGCTACACCTTC. The gene calls are TRBV19 and TRBJ1-2; D remains unclear. CDR1 and CDR2 (germline): LNHDA, SQIVND (reference sequence). Trimming cost V 5 bases and J 4 bases, with 17 bases left between them. The CDR3 is made up of 15 amino acids.

The V call is TRBV7-9, the J call TRBJ1-3; no definite D call. The germline V gene encodes CDR1 SEHNR and CDR2 FQNEAQ (reference sequence). The CDR3 consists of 18 residues. V lost 5 bases, J lost 0 bases, and 20 bases lay in between. DNA of the CDR3: TGTGCCAGCAGCCTAGGCCCCCCCCAGAGACTCTCTGGAAACACCATATATTTT. It is translated as CASSLGPPQRLSGNTIYF.

The chain is built from TRBV2 and TRBJ1-1, with no clear D. With 1 base removed from V and 9 bases from J, the gap between germline ends came to 15 bases. This CDR3 spans 14 amino acids. Germline V lookup: CDR1 SNHLY, CDR2 FYNNEI. CDR3 DNA: TGTGCCAGCAGTGAAGTCCGGGCCCCTTTGAAAGCTTTCTTT. Its protein is CASSEVRAPLKAFF.

The V call is TRBV19, the J call TRBJ2-1, with 9 bases lining up with TRBD2. Trimming at V came to 3 bases and at J to 1 base, leaving 7 bases not matched to a gene. The CDR3 sequence is 17 residues long. Germline assignment: CDR1 LNHDA and CDR2 SQIVND (reference sequence). The CDR3, as DNA: TGTGCCAGTAGTATGAAGGCGGGAGGGTGGTCCTACAATGAGCAGTTCTTC. Amino acid sequence: CASSMKAGGWSYNEQFF.

CDR3 in DNA: TGTGCCAGCAGTTACTCGCTAGGGTCCAATCAGCCCCAGCATTTT. Protein product: CASSYSLGSNQPQHF. The V call is TRBV6-5, the J call TRBJ1-5; no firm D call. V was trimmed by 0 bases and J by 3 bases, leaving 9 bases between them. The germline CDR1 and CDR2 sequences are MNHEY and SVGAGI. This CDR3 comprises 15 residues.

The J gene is TRBJ2-5, the V gene TRBV3-1 (or the pseudogene TRBV3-2), with D possibly TRBD2 on 5 matching bases. The V gene lost 4 bases and the J gene lost 2 bases, with 14 bases spanning the gap. CDR1 and CDR2 from the germline V gene are LGHDT and YNNKEL (reference sequence). CDR3 length: 15 residues. CDR3 in amino acids: CASSPERVGQETQYF. The CDR3 DNA sequence: TGTGCCAGCAGCCCCGAGAGGGTTGGACAAGAGACCCAGTACTTC.

This chain joins TRBV30 and TRBJ2-1, with D tentatively TRBD2 (5 bases). The length of the CDR3 is 13 residues. V lost 8 bases to trimming and J lost 0 bases, with 11 bases between them. The V gene's germline CDR1 is GTSNPN and CDR2 SVGIG (reference sequence). CDR3 in DNA: TGTGCCGGGGAAGAGGGCTCCTACAATGAGCAGTTCTTC. This encodes CAGEEGSYNEQFF. The whole variable domain, filled in from reference TRBV30 and TRBJ2-1, reads SQTIHQWPATLVQPVGSPLSLECTVEGTSNPNLYWYRQAAGRGLQLLFYSVGIGQISSEVPQNLSASRPQDRQFILSSKKLLLSDSGFYLCAGEEGSYNEQFFGPGTRLTVL.

V gene TRBV5-4 combines with J gene TRBJ1-2; 8 nucleotides agree with TRBD1. The junction had 1 base not matched to a gene; V was cut back by 0 bases and J by 3 bases. Germline V gene lookup returns CDR1 SGHNT and CDR2 YYREEE (reference sequence). This CDR3 has 14 amino acids. CDR3 bases: TGTGCCAGCAGCTTGGGACAGGGGCACTATGGCTACACCTTC. This sequence encodes CASSLGQGHYGYTF.

The chain joins TRBV6-5 to TRBJ1-2, with TRBD1 as a possible D gene (5 bases). The ends were cut back, 6 bases at V and 3 bases at J, with 17 bases in the middle. This CDR3 region has 15 residues. The germline V gene has CDR1 MNHEY and CDR2 SVGAGI. The CDR3 loop reads CASRPTHKGHYGYTF. The CDR3 DNA reads as TGTGCCAGCAGGCCTACGCACAAGGGGCACTATGGCTACACCTTC.

J is TRBJ1-2 and V is TRBV5-1; TRBD1 might be the D (5 bases). Trimming cost V 0 bases and J 8 bases, with 11 bases left between them. Germline CDR1 is SGHRS and CDR2 is YFSETQ. The CDR3 totals 13 residues. The CDR3 loop is CASSLAPGRGYTF. The CDR3 DNA reads as TGCGCCAGCAGCTTGGCGCCAGGGAGGGGCTACACCTTC.

The CDR3: CASASPGAGDTQYF. The CDR3 DNA is TGTGCCAGCGCCTCCCCTGGGGCCGGAGATACGCAGTATTTT. V usage is TRBV7-9 and J usage is TRBJ2-3; possible D gene TRBD1, 5 bases. V was pared by 8 bases and J by 5 bases, with 17 bases between. Germline CDR1 and CDR2: SEHNR and FQNEAQ (reference sequence). The CDR3 loop spans 14 amino acids.

In DNA, the CDR3 is TGTGCCAGCAGCGTTGGTCTGGGGAACACTGAAGCTTTCTTT. Translated, it gives CASSVGLGNTEAFF. This sequence joins TRBV7-9 and TRBJ1-1; no reliable D call. The V gene's germline CDR1 is SEHNR and CDR2 FQNEAQ (reference sequence). V lost 5 bases and J lost 1, with 11 bases in between. The CDR3 extends over 14 amino acids. The full variable domain, completed using reference TRBV7-9 and TRBJ1-1, is DTGVSQNPRHKITKRGQNVTFRCDPISEHNRLYWYRQTLGQGPEFLTYFQNEAQLEKSRLLSDRFSAERPKGSFSTLEIQRTEQGDSAMYLCASSVGLGNTEAFFGQGTRLTVV.